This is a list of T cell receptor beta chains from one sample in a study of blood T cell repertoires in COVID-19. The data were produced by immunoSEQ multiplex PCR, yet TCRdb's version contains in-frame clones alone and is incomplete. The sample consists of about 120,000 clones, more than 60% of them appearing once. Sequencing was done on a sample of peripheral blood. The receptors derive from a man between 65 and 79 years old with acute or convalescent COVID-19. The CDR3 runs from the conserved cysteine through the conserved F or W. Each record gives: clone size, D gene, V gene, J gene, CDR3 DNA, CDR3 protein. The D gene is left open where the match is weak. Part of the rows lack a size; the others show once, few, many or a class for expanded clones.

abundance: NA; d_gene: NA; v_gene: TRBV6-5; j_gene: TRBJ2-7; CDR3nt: TGTGCCAGCAGTTACAACAGGTGGGCCAGAAACTACGAGCAGTACTTC; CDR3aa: CASSYNRWARNYEQYF
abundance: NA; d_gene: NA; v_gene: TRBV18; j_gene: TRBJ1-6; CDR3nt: TGTGCCAGCTCATCGCGGGGGGCGCGTAATTCACCCCTCCACTTT; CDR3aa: CASSSRGARNSPLHF
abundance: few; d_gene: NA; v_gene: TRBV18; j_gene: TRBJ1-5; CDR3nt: TGTGCCAGCTCACCACAGGGGGTTGTCTACAATCAGCCCCAGCATTTT; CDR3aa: CASSPQGVVYNQPQHF
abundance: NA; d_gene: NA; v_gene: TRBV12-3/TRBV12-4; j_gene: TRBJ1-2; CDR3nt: TGTGCCAGCAGTCTCCTAGACAGAGATGGCTACACCTTC; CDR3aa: CASSLLDRDGYTF
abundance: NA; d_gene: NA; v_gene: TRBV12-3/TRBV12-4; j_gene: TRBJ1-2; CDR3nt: TGTGCCAGCCAATGGGCATCTAACTATGGCTACACCTTC; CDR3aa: CASQWASNYGYTF
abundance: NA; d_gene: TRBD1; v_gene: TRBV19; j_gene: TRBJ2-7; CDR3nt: TGTGCCAGTAGTATCGGGACAGGGATTTCCTACGAGCAGTACTTC; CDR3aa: CASSIGTGISYEQYF
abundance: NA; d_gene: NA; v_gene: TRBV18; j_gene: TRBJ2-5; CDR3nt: TGTGCCAGCTCACCGTTCACATCCTACCAAGAGACCCAGTACTTC; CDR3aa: CASSPFTSYQETQYF
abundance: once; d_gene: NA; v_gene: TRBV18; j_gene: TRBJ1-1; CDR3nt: TGTGCCAGCTCACCACCGAGAGGGGGTGGCTCAAGGAACACTGAAGCTTTCTTT; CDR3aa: CASSPPRGGGSRNTEAFF
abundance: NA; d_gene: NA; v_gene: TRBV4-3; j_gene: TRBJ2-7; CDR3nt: TGCGCCAGCAGCCAAGATCCCGGGACAAGGGATTGGGTCTCCTACGAGCAGTACTTC; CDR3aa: CASSQDPGTRDWVSYEQYF
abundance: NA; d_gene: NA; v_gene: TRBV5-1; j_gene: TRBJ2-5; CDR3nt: TGCGCCAGCAGCTTTGTACAGGCACAAGAGACCCAGTACTTC; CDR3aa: CASSFVQAQETQYF
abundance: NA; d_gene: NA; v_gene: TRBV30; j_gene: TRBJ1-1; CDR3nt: TGTGCCTGGAGTTCGAGGTCACAAGCTTTCTTT; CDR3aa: CAWSSRSQAFF
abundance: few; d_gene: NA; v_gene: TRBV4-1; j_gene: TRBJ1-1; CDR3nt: TGCGCCAGTCAGGGGCGGACACTTGACACTGAAGCTTTCTTT; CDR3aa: CASQGRTLDTEAFF
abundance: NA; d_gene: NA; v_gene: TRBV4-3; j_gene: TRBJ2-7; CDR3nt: TGCGCCAGCAGCCAAGTAGTAGGCGACTGGATCTACGAGCAGTACTTC; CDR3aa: CASSQVVGDWIYEQYF
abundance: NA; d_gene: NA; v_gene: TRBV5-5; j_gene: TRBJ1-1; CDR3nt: TGTGCCAGCAGCAGCTTCATGGAGGTGACTGAAGCTTTCTTT; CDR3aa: CASSSFMEVTEAFF
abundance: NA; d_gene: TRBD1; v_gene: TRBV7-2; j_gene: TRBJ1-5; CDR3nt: TGTGCCAGCAGCCCACAGGGGACCAACAATCAGCCCCAGCATTTT; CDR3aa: CASSPQGTNNQPQHF
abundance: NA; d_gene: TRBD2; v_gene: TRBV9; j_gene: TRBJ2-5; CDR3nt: TGTGCCAGCAGCGTCCCGACTAGCGGGGGGACCCAAGAGACCCAGTACTTC; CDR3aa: CASSVPTSGGTQETQYF
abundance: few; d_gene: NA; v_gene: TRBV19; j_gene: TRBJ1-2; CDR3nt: TGTGCCAGTAGTTTATTACAGGCTAACTATGGCTACACCTTC; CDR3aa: CASSLLQANYGYTF
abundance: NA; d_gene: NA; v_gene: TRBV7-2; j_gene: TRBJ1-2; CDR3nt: TGTGCCAGCAGCCTAGACGGACAATCTTCTTTAGGGCTCATGGGCTACACCTTC; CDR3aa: CASSLDGQSSLGLMGYTF
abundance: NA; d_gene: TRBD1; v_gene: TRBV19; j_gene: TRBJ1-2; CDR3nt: TGTGCCAGTAGTATGGGAATTTGGACAGGGGAAGATGGCTACACCTTC; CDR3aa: CASSMGIWTGEDGYTF
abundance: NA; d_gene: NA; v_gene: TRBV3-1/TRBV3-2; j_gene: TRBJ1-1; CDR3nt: TGTGCCAGCAGCCAGACAGTGACTTTGGAAGCTTTCTTT; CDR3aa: CASSQTVTLEAFF
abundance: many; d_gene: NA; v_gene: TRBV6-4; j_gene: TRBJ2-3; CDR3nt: TGTGCCAGCAGCCAGACACGCACAGATACGCAGTATTTT; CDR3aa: CASSQTRTDTQYF
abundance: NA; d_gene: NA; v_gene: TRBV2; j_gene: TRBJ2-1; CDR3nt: TGTGCCAGCAGCCTACAGGGTCACAATGAGCAGTTCTTC; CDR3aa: CASSLQGHNEQFF
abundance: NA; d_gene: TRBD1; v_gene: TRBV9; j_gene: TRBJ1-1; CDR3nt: TGTGCCAGCAGCGGCGAGGTAAGGGGGCCAACTGAAGCTTTCTTT; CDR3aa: CASSGEVRGPTEAFF
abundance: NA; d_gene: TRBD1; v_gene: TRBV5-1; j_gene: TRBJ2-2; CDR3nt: TGCGCCAGCAGAAGGACAGGGGGCGAGTCCGGGGAGCTGTTTTTT; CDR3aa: CASRRTGGESGELFF
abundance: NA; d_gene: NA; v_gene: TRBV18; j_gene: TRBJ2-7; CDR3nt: TGTGCCAGCTCACCTTTCGGAACAGGGTCTAGTGGCGAGCAGTACTTC; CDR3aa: CASSPFGTGSSGEQYF
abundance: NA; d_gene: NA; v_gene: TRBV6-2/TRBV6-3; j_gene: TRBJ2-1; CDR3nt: TGTGCCAGCAGTTACTCGACTGGAGGCAATGAGCAGTTCTTC; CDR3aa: CASSYSTGGNEQFF
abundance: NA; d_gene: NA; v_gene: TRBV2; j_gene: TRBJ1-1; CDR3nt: TGTGCCAGCAGCTCCATTTTGACAGTGAACACTGAAGCTTTCTTT; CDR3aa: CASSSILTVNTEAFF
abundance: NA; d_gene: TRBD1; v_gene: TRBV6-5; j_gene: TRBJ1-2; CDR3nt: TGTGCCAGCAGTTACTCCCCCACAGGGGAGGGCTACACCTTC; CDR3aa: CASSYSPTGEGYTF
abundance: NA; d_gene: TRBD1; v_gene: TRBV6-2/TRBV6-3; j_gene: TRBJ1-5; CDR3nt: TGTGCCAGCAGTTTTTCAGGGGGCTTCCGTCAGCCCCAGCATTTT; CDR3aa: CASSFSGGFRQPQHF
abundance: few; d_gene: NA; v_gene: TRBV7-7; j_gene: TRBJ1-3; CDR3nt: TGTGCCAGCAGCACGGGTCCTTCTTCTGGAAACACCATATATTTT; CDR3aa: CASSTGPSSGNTIYF
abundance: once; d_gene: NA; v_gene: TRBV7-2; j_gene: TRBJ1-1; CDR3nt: TGTGCCAGCAGCTACTCTAGGCAGTTGGGTGATGCTTTCTTT; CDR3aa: CASSYSRQLGDAFF
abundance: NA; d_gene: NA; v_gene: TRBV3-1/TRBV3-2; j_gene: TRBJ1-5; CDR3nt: TGTGCCAGCAGCCAAGCAGGGTCCCATTGGCCCCAGCATTTT; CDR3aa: CASSQAGSHWPQHF
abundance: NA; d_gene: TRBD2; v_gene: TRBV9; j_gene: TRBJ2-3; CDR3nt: TGTGCCAGCAGCGTAGGGGATAGCGGGGGTAGCGGGAGAACGCAGTATTTT; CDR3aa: CASSVGDSGGSGRTQYF
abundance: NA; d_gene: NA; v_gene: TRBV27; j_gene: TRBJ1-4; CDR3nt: TGTGCCAGCAAACGGAGTGCAACTAATGAAAAACTGTTTTTT; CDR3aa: CASKRSATNEKLFF
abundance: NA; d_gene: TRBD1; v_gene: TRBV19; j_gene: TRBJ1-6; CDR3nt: TGTGCCAGTTTTCAGGGGGTTACGGGTTCACCCCTCCACTTT; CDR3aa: CASFQGVTGSPLHF
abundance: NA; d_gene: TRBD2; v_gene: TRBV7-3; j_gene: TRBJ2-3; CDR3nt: TGTGCCAGCAGCCCACACCCTCGGACTAGCGGGGCTTCGGGAGATACGCAGTATTTT; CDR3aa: CASSPHPRTSGASGDTQYF
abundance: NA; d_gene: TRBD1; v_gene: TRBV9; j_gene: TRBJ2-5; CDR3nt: TGTGCCAGCAGCGTAGGCGCAGGGGGCGATTTGGGGGAGACCCAGTACTTC; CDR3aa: CASSVGAGGDLGETQYF
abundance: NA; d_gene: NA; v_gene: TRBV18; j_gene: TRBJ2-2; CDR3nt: TGTGCCAGCTCACCACACGGGGACACGAACACCGGGGAGCTGTTTTTT; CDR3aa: CASSPHGDTNTGELFF
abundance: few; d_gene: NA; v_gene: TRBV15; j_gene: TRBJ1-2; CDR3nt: TGTGCCACCAGCGGCCCGGGACACCGATATGGCTACACCTTC; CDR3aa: CATSGPGHRYGYTF
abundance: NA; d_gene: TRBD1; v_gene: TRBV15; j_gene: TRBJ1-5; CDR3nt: TGTGCCACCAGCAGAGCCCCTGACAGGGGGAATCAGCCCCAGCATTTT; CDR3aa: CATSRAPDRGNQPQHF
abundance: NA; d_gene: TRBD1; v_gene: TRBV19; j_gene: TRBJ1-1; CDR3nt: TGTGCCAGTAGAGACAGGGGGACCACTGAAGCTTTCTTT; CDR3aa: CASRDRGTTEAFF
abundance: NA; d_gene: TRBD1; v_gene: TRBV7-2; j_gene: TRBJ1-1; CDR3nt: TGTGCCAGCAGCACGCGCAGGGGGTCTGAAGCTTTCTTT; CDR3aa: CASSTRRGSEAFF
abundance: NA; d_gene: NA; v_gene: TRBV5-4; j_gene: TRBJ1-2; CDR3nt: TGTGCCAGCAGCACGACAGCAAACTATGGCTACACCTTC; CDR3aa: CASSTTANYGYTF
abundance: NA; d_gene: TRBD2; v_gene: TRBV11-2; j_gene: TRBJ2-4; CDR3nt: TGTGCCAGCAGCCAGCGAGAGGGAGGGTCCAAAAACATTCAGTACTTC; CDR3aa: CASSQREGGSKNIQYF
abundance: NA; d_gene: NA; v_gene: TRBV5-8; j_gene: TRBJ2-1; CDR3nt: TGTGCCAGCAGCTTGGGGGCCCTAGCGAGGGCCAATGAGCAGTTCTTC; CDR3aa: CASSLGALARANEQFF
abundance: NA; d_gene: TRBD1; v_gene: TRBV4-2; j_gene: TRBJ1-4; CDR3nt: TGTGCCAGCAGCCAAGACAAGGCAGGGGGAAAGGAAAAACTGTTTTTT; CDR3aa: CASSQDKAGGKEKLFF
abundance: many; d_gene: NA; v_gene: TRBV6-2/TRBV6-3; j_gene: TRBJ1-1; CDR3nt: TGTGCCAGCAGTTACGCTGGGACAACAGCTTTCTTT; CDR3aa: CASSYAGTTAFF
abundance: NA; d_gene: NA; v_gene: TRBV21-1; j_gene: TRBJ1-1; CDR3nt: TGTGCCAGCCCCCACCCGACAGGGGGGAATGAAGCTTTCTTT; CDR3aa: CASPHPTGGNEAFF
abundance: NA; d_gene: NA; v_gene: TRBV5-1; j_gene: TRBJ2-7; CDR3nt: TGCGCCAGCAGCACCGGAGGCCTAAGGGAGAGGGAGCAGTACTTC; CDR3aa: CASSTGGLREREQYF
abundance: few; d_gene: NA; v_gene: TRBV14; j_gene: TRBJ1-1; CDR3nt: TGTGCCAGCAGCCAAGACGCGGGGATAAGTACTGAAGCTTTCTTT; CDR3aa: CASSQDAGISTEAFF
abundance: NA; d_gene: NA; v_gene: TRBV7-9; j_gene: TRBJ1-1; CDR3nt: TGTGCCAGCAGCCCCACAGTAGGGGAGGGCACTGAAGCTTTCTTT; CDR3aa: CASSPTVGEGTEAFF
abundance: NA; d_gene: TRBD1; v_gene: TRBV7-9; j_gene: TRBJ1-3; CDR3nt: TGTGCCAGCAGCCCACGGACAGGGCCTGGAAACACCATATATTTT; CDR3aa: CASSPRTGPGNTIYF
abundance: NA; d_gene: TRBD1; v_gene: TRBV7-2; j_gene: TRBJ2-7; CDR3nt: TGTGCCAGCAGCTACTTGACGGGACAGGGATACGAGCAGTACTTC; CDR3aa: CASSYLTGQGYEQYF
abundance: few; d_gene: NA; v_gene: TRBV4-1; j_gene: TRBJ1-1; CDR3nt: TGCGCCAGCAGCCACCTAGCGGCATTGTCGAACACTGAAGCTTTCTTT; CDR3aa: CASSHLAALSNTEAFF